This T cell receptor beta chain originates from a study of CD8+CD57+ T cells in acquired aplastic anemia. Overall study: DNA per sorted CD4+ or CD8+ sample ranged roughly 0.19 to 30 ug, averaging 3.2 ug. Study observations and caveats: Common to patients and controls were roughly 30 CD8+ CDR3 sequences. No significant patient-versus-control difference appeared in CD8+ Simpson's diversity.

This clonotype has at least ten counts. Its cognate antigen is unknown. Trimming shortened V by 5 bases and J by 4 bases, and 20 bases separated the two germline ends. The CDR3 is made up of 16 amino acids. CDR1 and CDR2 from the germline V gene are SGHVS and FNYEAQ. Genomic DNA served as template for TCR beta VDJ and CDR3 profiling. From the reads, TCRdb called clonotypes with MiXCR, one entry per CDR3 protein. The sample lists a few hundred thousand distinct CDR3 sequences, roughly 50% occurring once. This rearrangement joins TRBV7-6 to TRBJ1-2, with a possible D match to TRBD1 (6 bases). Sequenced: sorted CD4+, CD8+, or CD8+CD57+ T cells (not recorded which) from PBMCs. The sequence came from a human donor with severe aplastic anemia or a healthy control (not recorded which). CDR3 DNA sequence: TGTGCCAGCAGCCGTGGACAGCGGGGAGGTTTCTATGGCTACACCTTC. This encodes CASSRGQRGGFYGYTF. Drawing the rest from reference TRBV7-6 and TRBJ1-2, the complete variable domain is GAGVSQSPRYKVTKRGQDVALRCDPISGHVSLYWYRQALGQGPEFLTYFNYEAQQDKSGLPNDRFSAERPEGSISTLTIQRTEQRDSAMYRCASSRGQRGGFYGYTFGSGTRLTVV.